The TCR beta chain described here comes from a study of blood T cell repertoires in COVID-19. Study-level information: Acute and convalescent COVID-19 specimens originated in the United States, Italy and Spain.

The repertoire was sequenced with immunoSEQ multiplex PCR; TCRdb's copy has only in-frame clones and lacks some. The profile shows about 270,000 clones, roughly 86% of them singletons. The V and J ends lost 6 bases and 8 bases respectively, with 17 bases between them. This CDR3 is 13 amino acids long. Germline CDR1 SGHRS, CDR2 YFSETQ. This clonotype was sampled from a man between 40 and 49 years old with active or convalescent COVID-19. Sample: peripheral blood. This sequence joins TRBV5-1 and TRBJ1-2; D is unclear. CDR3: CASTPDGEGGYTF. CDR3 nucleotides: TGCGCCAGCACCCCGGACGGGGAAGGGGGCTACACCTTC.